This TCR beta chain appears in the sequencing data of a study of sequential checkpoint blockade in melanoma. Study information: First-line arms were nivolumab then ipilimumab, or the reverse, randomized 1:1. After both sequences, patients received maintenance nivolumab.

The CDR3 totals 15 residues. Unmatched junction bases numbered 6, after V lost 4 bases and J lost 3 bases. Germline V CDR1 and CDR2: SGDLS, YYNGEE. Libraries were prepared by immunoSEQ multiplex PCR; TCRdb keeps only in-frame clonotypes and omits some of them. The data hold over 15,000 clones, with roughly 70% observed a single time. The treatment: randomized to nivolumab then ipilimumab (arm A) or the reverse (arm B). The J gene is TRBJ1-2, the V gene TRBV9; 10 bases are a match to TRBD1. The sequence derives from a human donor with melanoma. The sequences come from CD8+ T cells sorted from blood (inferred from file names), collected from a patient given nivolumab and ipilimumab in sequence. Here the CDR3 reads CASSNRDRGDYGYTF. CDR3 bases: TGTGCCAGCAGCAACCGGGACAGGGGAGACTATGGCTACACCTTC.